A single sample is the source of the 15 T cell receptor beta chains below, sequenced in a study of shared clonotypes between healthy human individuals. Only in-frame clones appear in the TCRdb table, and some are missing; sequencing was by immunoSEQ multiplex PCR. This repertoire shows about 600,000 clones, more than 95% found once; its top ten account for about 0.06%. The sample comprised naive CD4+ T cells sorted from blood. Indicated subset: CD45RA+ positively selected. Every receptor here comes from a woman aged 25 to 45 in good health.

The gene calls are TRBV10-1 and TRBJ1-3; no clear D. The CDR3 has 13 residues. Germline CDR1 reads WNHNN; CDR2 reads SYGVQD (reference sequence). V shed 2 bases and J shed 4 bases, with 6 bases lying between them. The CDR3 DNA is TGCGCCAGCAGTGAGGCGACAGGAAACACCATATATTTT. It encodes CASSEATGNTIYF.

V usage is TRBV28 and J usage is TRBJ2-1; the match to TRBD2 covers 11 bases. This CDR3 spans 16 amino acids. Germline CDR1 is MDHEN and CDR2 is SYDVKM. V was clipped by 2 bases and J by 10 bases; unmatched bases: 10. CDR3 nucleotides: TGTGCCAGCAGTTTAGCCTCGGGTAGCGGGAGGGGGGAGCAGTTCTTC. The encoded protein is CASSLASGSGRGEQFF.

The chain links TRBV19 to TRBJ2-7, with TRBD2 as a possible D gene (6 bases). This CDR3 has 17 residues. V was trimmed by 1 base and J by 1 base, leaving 17 bases between them. CDR1 LNHDA and CDR2 SQIVND come from the germline V gene (reference sequence). This chain's CDR3 is CASSIALAAGWSYEQYF. For the CDR3, the DNA is TGTGCCAGTAGTATAGCCTTGGCAGCGGGTTGGTCCTACGAGCAGTACTTC.

This rearrangement joins TRBV5-1 to TRBJ2-5, with 8 bases matching TRBD2. Trimming cost V 4 bases and J 1 base; bases outside gene matches: 3. The V gene's germline CDR1 is SGHRS and CDR2 YFSETQ. The CDR3 totals 14 residues. The CDR3 DNA sequence: TGCGCCAGCAGCGTGGGGACTAGCCAAGAGACCCAGTACTTC. This encodes CASSVGTSQETQYF.

The chain joins TRBV5-1 to TRBJ2-3; 11 nucleotides match TRBD1. V trimming: 4 bases; J trimming: 4 bases; junction bases outside the gene matches: 5. CDR3 length: 15 amino acids. The germline gives CDR1 SGHRS, CDR2 YFSETQ. CDR3 sequence reads: CASSNGQGAADTQYF. The CDR3 nucleotides read TGCGCCAGCAGCAACGGACAGGGGGCAGCAGATACGCAGTATTTT.

V gene TRBV6-1 combines with J gene TRBJ2-5, with a tentative D call TRBD1 (6 bases). The CDR3 length is 13 residues. Germline CDR1 MNHNS, CDR2 SASEGT. V was cut by 7 bases and J by 9 bases, with 18 bases left in between. CDR3: CASTRRQVLAQYF. The CDR3 coding sequence is TGTGCCAGCACCCGGAGACAGGTTTTGGCCCAGTACTTC.

The rearrangement joins TRBV7-8 to TRBJ2-7; 7 nucleotides agree with TRBD1. Per germline, CDR1 SGHVS and CDR2 FQNEAQ. J lost 0 bases, V lost 1 base, and 12 bases had no gene match. The CDR3 runs to 18 residues. CDR3 DNA: TGTGCCAGCAGCTTAGGCCCAGGACAGGCACGTAGCTCCTACGAGCAGTACTTC. Protein sequence: CASSLGPGQARSSYEQYF.

The J gene is TRBJ1-5, the V gene TRBV2; D perhaps matches TRBD1 (5 bases). V was shortened by 1 base and J by 9 bases, with 13 bases between the two germline ends. The CDR3 contains 14 residues. Germline V gene lookup returns CDR1 SNHLY and CDR2 FYNNEI. CDR3: CASSEGWGNGPQHF. Written as DNA, the CDR3 is TGTGCCAGCAGTGAAGGGTGGGGGAATGGGCCCCAGCATTTT.

This rearrangement joins TRBV6-5 to TRBJ2-2; D is ambiguous. CDR3 length equals 14 residues. The germline V gene encodes CDR1 MNHEY and CDR2 SVGAGI. Deletions cut 1 base from V and 3 bases from J, with 6 bases between. CDR3 amino acids: CASSYYRDTGELFF. The CDR3 region has the DNA TGTGCCAGCAGTTACTATAGGGACACCGGGGAGCTGTTTTTT.

This chain joins TRBV2 and TRBJ2-3, with D perhaps matching TRBD2 (6 bases). V lost 6 bases and J lost 2, with 12 bases in between. Germline lookup yields CDR1 SNHLY and CDR2 FYNNEI. This CDR3 has 14 residues. In DNA, the CDR3 is TGTGCCAGCAGCCGGGGGAGATCCACAGATACGCAGTATTTT. Protein product: CASSRGRSTDTQYF. The variable domain in full, with the rest retrieved from reference TRBV2 and TRBJ2-3, is EPEVTQTPSHQVTQMGQEVILRCVPISNHLYFYWYRQILGQKVEFLVSFYNNEISEKSEIFDDQFSVERPDGSNFTLKIRSTKLEDSAMYFCASSRGRSTDTQYFGPGTRLTVL.

The J gene is TRBJ2-3, the V gene TRBV5-1; D not resolved. V lost 3 bases to trimming and J lost 4 bases, with 15 bases between them. This CDR3 has 15 amino acids. The germline V gene encodes CDR1 SGHRS and CDR2 YFSETQ. This CDR3 is CASSSSSSGADTQYF. The CDR3 bases are TGCGCCAGCAGCTCCTCCTCGTCTGGAGCAGATACGCAGTATTTT. Together with reference TRBV5-1 and TRBJ2-3, the CDR3 gives the full variable domain: KAGVTQTPRYLIKTRGQQVTLSCSPISGHRSVSWYQQTPGQGLQFLFEYFSETQRNKGNFPGRFSGRQFSNSRSEMNVSTLELGDSALYLCASSSSSSGADTQYFGPGTRLTVL.

J is TRBJ1-2 and V is TRBV30; 7 nucleotides line up with TRBD1. J lost 3 bases, V lost 3 bases, and 16 bases had no gene match. The CDR3 is 17 residues long. Per the germline V gene, CDR1 is GTSNPN and CDR2 is SVGIG (reference sequence). The CDR3 protein is CAWRTPGGGFSHYGYTF. The DNA for the CDR3 is TGTGCCTGGAGGACCCCGGGAGGGGGCTTTTCCCACTATGGCTACACCTTC. Supplemented by reference TRBV30 and TRBJ1-2, the full variable domain reads SQTIHQWPATLVQPVGSPLSLECTVEGTSNPNLYWYRQAAGRGLQLLFYSVGIGQISSEVPQNLSASRPQDRQFILSSKKLLLSDSGFYLCAWRTPGGGFSHYGYTFGSGTRLTVV.

This rearrangement joins TRBV5-1 to TRBJ2-3, with TRBD2 matching 12 bases. The J segment lost 4 bases and the V segment lost 4 bases, leaving 7 bases of the junction unmatched. The CDR3 length is 16 residues. CDR1 is SGHRS, CDR2 YFSETQ, per germline. The CDR3 DNA reads as TGCGCCAGCAGCGCATCTAGCGGGAGGGTTGCAGATACGCAGTATTTT. Translation: CASSASSGRVADTQYF.

V gene TRBV5-1 combines with J gene TRBJ2-5, with 7 positions matching TRBD2. The J call is doubtful: the DNA matches TRBJ2-7 better. This CDR3 has 15 amino acids. Per germline, CDR1 SGHRS and CDR2 YFSETQ. CDR3 nucleotide sequence: TGCGCCAGCAGCTATGTAGCGGGTAGCTCCTACGAGCAGTACTTC. This codes for CASSYVAGSSYEQYF.

DNA of the CDR3: TGTGCCAGCAGCTTGGGGGGCGGGGCGGGAGAGACCCAGTACTTC. It encodes CASSLGGGAGETQYF. The V call is TRBV5-4, the J call TRBJ2-5, with a possible D match to TRBD2 (6 bases). The germline V gene encodes CDR1 SGHNT and CDR2 YYREEE (reference sequence). V was trimmed by 0 bases and J by 4 bases, leaving 13 bases between them. The CDR3 totals 15 residues.